This record looks at one T cell receptor beta chain sequence and its context. Its antigen remains unidentified. These data come from a study of T-cell reconstitution after alpha-beta-depleted transplantation in children. Overall study findings and caveats: Some patients owed their high day-60 TCRbeta diversity to surviving recipient T cells and thymic progenitors. Most T-cell counts and diversity one year after the transplant came from T cells that were newly produced. In patients about two months after transplant, alpha-beta T cells reportedly arose from several hundred expanded graft clones.

The ends were cut back, 4 bases at V and 6 bases at J, with 15 bases in the middle. Per the germline V gene, CDR1 is SGHVS and CDR2 is FQNEAQ. The CDR3 runs 14 residues. During its preparation, the TCRbeta library received unique molecular identifiers. Via MiXCR, TCRdb re-called the PCR reads, giving one row per CDR3 protein. This sample yields some 300,000 distinct CDR3 sequences, of which approximately 7.3% are seen a single time; around 10% belongs to the top ten. The rearrangement joins TRBV7-8 to TRBJ1-1, with D hard to call. Material: peripheral blood, obtained 360 days after TCRalphabeta/CD19-depleted stem cell transplant. The receptor's source is a female patient aged 2-9 years who had a stem cell transplant for Fanconi anemia, so the T cells may come from the graft donor. The CDR3 DNA follows: TGTGCCAGCAGCTATAAAGGAGTGACGGCTGAAGCTTTCTTT. Its translation is CASSYKGVTAEAFF.